One sample yielded the 25 T cell receptor beta chains listed below, sequenced in a study of T-cell memory formation after mild COVID-19. TCRdb fed the 5' RACE reads into MiXCR, producing one record per CDR3 protein. This table has 100,000 to 120,000 distinct CDR3 sequences, roughly a sixth appearing once. Sequenced: PBMCs or a T cell subset sorted from them (not recorded which). The receptors derive from a man between 18 and 35 years old who had mild COVID-19 (a few samples of this study predate the infection). Cell type and time point are not known.

The chain uses TRBV7-6 and TRBJ2-1, with 10 bases identical to TRBD2. V was pared by 5 bases and J by 6 bases, with 13 bases of the junction left unmatched. This CDR3 has 17 amino acids. The germline V gene has CDR1 SGHVS and CDR2 FNYEAQ. DNA for the CDR3: TGTGCCAGCAGCCCCATATTGAGCGGGGGGGCATTCAATGAGCAGTTCTTC. It translates to CASSPILSGGAFNEQFF.

The chain couples TRBV2 to TRBJ2-7; TRBD1 agrees at 8 bases. After removal of 3 bases from V and 6 bases from J, the junction contained 4 bases not matched to a gene. This CDR3 comprises 13 residues. The germline CDR1 and CDR2 sequences are SNHLY and FYNNEI. This chain's CDR3 is CASSEVTGGEQYV. The CDR3 DNA sequence: TGTGCCAGCAGTGAGGTAACAGGGGGCGAGCAGTACGTC.

The CDR3 protein is CASSLREGGRLAEAFF. For the CDR3, the DNA is TGCGCCAGCAGCCTCCGAGAGGGAGGGCGCTTGGCTGAAGCTTTCTTT. The genes are TRBV4-1 and TRBJ1-1; no firm D call. The CDR3 is made up of 16 amino acids. The ends were cut back, 4 bases at V and 6 bases at J, with 21 bases in the middle. From germline, CDR1 is MGHRA and CDR2 YSYEKL.

This clonotype was seen a handful of times. The chain recombines TRBV5-1 with TRBJ2-4; 9 bases line up with TRBD1. The V gene's germline CDR1 is SGHRS and CDR2 YFSETQ. The CDR3 extends over 15 amino acids. V shed 2 bases and J 9 bases; nucleotides not matched to a gene: 9. The CDR3 spells CASSLTGTGHGIQYF. CDR3 bases: TGCGCCAGCAGCTTAACCGGGACAGGGCACGGCATTCAGTACTTC.

For the CDR3, the DNA is TGTGCCAGCTCACCAGAGGCAGGGAGTCAGCCCCAGCATTTT. It specifies CASSPEAGSQPQHF. The chain employs TRBV18 and TRBJ1-5; D is perhaps TRBD1 (5 bases). V was trimmed by 2 bases and J by 6 bases, leaving 11 bases between them. The CDR3 spans 14 residues. In germline, CDR1 is KGHSH, CDR2 LQKENI.

This clonotype was observed once. The chain joins TRBV6-6 to TRBJ1-1; D gene unclear. Between the trimmed V and J ends, which lost 7 bases and 10 bases, there was a span of 19 bases. The CDR3 extends over 13 amino acids. Germline V gene sequence: CDR1 MNHNY, CDR2 SVGAGI (reference sequence). The CDR3 region is CASTPERYGVAFF. CDR3 nucleotide sequence: TGTGCCAGCACCCCAGAACGGTACGGGGTAGCTTTCTTT.

This clonotype showed up many times. The gene calls are TRBV7-2 and TRBJ2-7, with a tentative D call TRBD1 (6 bases). This CDR3 spans 12 amino acids. Germline V CDR1 and CDR2: SGHTA, FQGNSA. Trimming left V 6 bases short and J 3 bases short, with 9 bases between. This chain's CDR3 is CASREDSYEQYF. The CDR3 region has the DNA TGTGCCAGCAGGGAGGACAGCTACGAGCAGTACTTC.

This clonotype appeared many times. V is TRBV9 and J is TRBJ2-5; the match to TRBD1 covers 9 bases. The CDR3 is 14 amino acids. Unmatched junction bases numbered 2, after V lost 4 bases and J lost 1 base. Germline V gives CDR1 SGDLS, CDR2 YYNGEE. The CDR3: CASSPTGGQETQYF. The CDR3 DNA reads as TGTGCCAGCAGCCCGACAGGGGGCCAAGAGACCCAGTACTTC.

The sample holds a few counts of this clonotype. The rearrangement joins TRBV28 to TRBJ2-2; D is unresolved. Germline CDR1 is MDHEN and CDR2 is SYDVKM. There are 14 residues in the CDR3. Trimming took 6 bases from V and 0 from J, leaving 8 bases between them. CDR3 nucleotide sequence: TGTGCCAGCAGGTGGGCTGCGAACACCGGGGAGCTGTTTTTT. It yields the protein CASRWAANTGELFF.

The rearrangement links TRBV23-1 to TRBJ2-1; 9 bases match TRBD1. TRBV23-1 is an open reading frame whose function is uncertain. With 8 bases clipped from V and 7 bases from J, the junction kept 9 bases outside the gene matches. The CDR3 loop spans 14 amino acids. The CDR3 loop reads CASGTGTGLNEQFF. The CDR3 DNA follows: TGCGCCAGCGGAACCGGGACAGGGTTAAATGAGCAGTTCTTC.

This clonotype has only a few counts. J is TRBJ1-5 and V is TRBV20-1; TRBD1 matches 8 bases. There are 16 residues in the CDR3. Trimming removed 6 bases from V and 1 base from J; junction bases left unmatched: 11. Germline lookup yields CDR1 DFQATT and CDR2 SNEGSKA (reference sequence). In DNA, the CDR3 is TGCAGTGCCAACCGACAGGGGATAGCAAGCAATCAGCCCCAGCATTTT. Translating gives CSANRQGIASNQPQHF.

V is TRBV7-3 and J is TRBJ2-2; tentatively, D is TRBD1 (6 bases). Germline lookup yields CDR1 SGHTA and CDR2 FQGTGA. The CDR3 covers 14 residues. V shed 6 bases and J shed 2 bases, with 10 bases lying between them. In DNA, the CDR3 is TGTGCCAGCAGTAAGACAGGAAACACCGGGGAGCTGTTTTTT. It translates to CASSKTGNTGELFF.

The chain joins TRBV12-3 or TRBV12-4 to TRBJ1-4, with TRBD1 identical over 7 bases. The V gene end was trimmed by 6 bases and the J gene end by 9 bases; junction bases not matched to a gene: 13. The CDR3 contains 15 residues. The CDR3 DNA reads as TGTGCCAGCAGACAGACCGGGACAGAACCCCAAAAACTGTTTTTT. Translated, it gives CASRQTGTEPQKLFF.

This clonotype appeared a few times. This chain joins TRBV19 and TRBJ2-7; D gene unclear. Per the germline V gene, CDR1 is LNHDA and CDR2 is SQIVND (reference sequence). The V gene lost 7 bases and the J gene lost 2 bases, with 12 bases spanning the gap. The CDR3 covers 13 residues. The CDR3 sequence: CASTRRLTYEQYV. In DNA form, the CDR3 reads TGTGCCAGTACCCGGAGATTGACCTACGAGCAGTACGTC.

The chain employs TRBV6-4 and TRBJ1-5, with D perhaps matching TRBD1 (5 bases). V was shortened by 4 bases and J by 0 bases, with 19 bases between the two germline ends. The CDR3 is 18 amino acids. Germline V gene data show CDR1 as MRHNA and CDR2 as SNTAGT. The CDR3 loop is CASSASRPGVHSNQPQHF. For the CDR3, the DNA is TGTGCCAGCAGTGCTTCCCGTCCGGGGGTCCATAGCAATCAGCCCCAGCATTTT.

The sample holds a few counts of this clonotype. V gene TRBV6-5 combines with J gene TRBJ2-5; D uncertain. V gave up 8 bases and J gave up 5 bases, with 12 bases separating them. The CDR3 is 12 residues long. Germline V gene sequence: CDR1 MNHEY, CDR2 SVGAGI. The CDR3 bases are TGTGCCAGCGCTGGCATCGGGGAGACCCAGTACTTC. This codes for CASAGIGETQYF.

There are many counts of this clonotype. The chain links TRBV5-1 to TRBJ2-7; weak D call: TRBD1 (5 bases). The CDR3 runs to 14 residues. CDR1 SGHRS and CDR2 YFSETQ come from the germline V gene. Trimming left V 0 bases short and J 1 base short, with 8 bases between. CDR3 sequence: CASSLAPGSYEQYF. The CDR3, as DNA: TGCGCCAGCAGCTTGGCCCCAGGGTCCTACGAGCAGTACTTC.

The table lists this clonotype with a few counts. The chain has TRBV7-2 and TRBJ1-6; D is possibly TRBD1 (6 bases). Germline CDR1 reads SGHTA; CDR2 reads FQGNSA. This CDR3 has 14 residues. Trimming took 4 bases from V and 10 from J, leaving 14 bases between them. The chain's CDR3 is CASSYQGIISPLHF. The DNA of the CDR3 is TGTGCCAGCAGCTATCAGGGGATTATCTCACCCCTCCACTTT.

The J gene is TRBJ2-5, the V gene TRBV3-1; weak D call: TRBD2 (5 bases). This CDR3 spans 16 amino acids. Germline V lookup: CDR1 LGHDT, CDR2 YNNKEL (reference sequence). V lost 0 bases and J 1 base, leaving 12 bases between the germline ends. CDR3 region: CASSQEGGGLQETQYF. DNA of the CDR3: TGTGCCAGCAGCCAAGAAGGAGGCGGGCTCCAAGAGACCCAGTACTTC.

The chain couples TRBV6-5 to TRBJ1-5; D gene unclear. The germline V gene has CDR1 MNHEY and CDR2 SVGAGI. The length of the CDR3 is 14 residues. The V gene lost 2 bases and the J gene lost 5 bases, with 10 bases spanning the gap. The CDR3 DNA is TGTGCCAGCAGTTACCGCGCGGGGTATCAGCCCCAGCATTTT. Protein product: CASSYRAGYQPQHF.

The rearrangement links TRBV2 to TRBJ2-1, with a weak D call TRBD1 (6 bases). The CDR3 length is 15 residues. CDR1 and CDR2 from the germline V gene are SNHLY and FYNNEI. V was clipped by 7 bases and J by 6 bases, with 19 bases between them. The DNA for the CDR3 is TGTGCCAGCACCCCTAGGGGGACACGCATCAATGAGCAGTTCTTC. It encodes CASTPRGTRINEQFF.

In this sample, this clonotype turned up a few times. This chain joins TRBV5-6 and TRBJ2-7, with no clear D. Germline CDR1 reads SGHDT; CDR2 reads YYEEEE. The CDR3 contains 11 residues. Trimming removed 0 bases at V and 5 bases at J, with 3 bases between. The CDR3 sequence is CASSLADEQYF. In DNA, the CDR3 is TGTGCCAGCAGCTTGGCCGACGAGCAGTACTTC.

This clonotype was counted between two and nine times. The chain couples TRBV6-2 or TRBV6-3 to TRBJ2-3; 8 nucleotides agree with TRBD1. With V trimmed by 5 bases and J by 2 bases, 12 bases remained unmatched. CDR1 and CDR2 (germline): MNHEY, SVGEGT. The CDR3 has 17 amino acids. Here the CDR3 DNA reads TGTGCCAGCAGTGGACCGCCCGGACAGGGATTCACAGATACGCAGTATTTT. Translated, it gives CASSGPPGQGFTDTQYF.

This clonotype has more than one count but fewer than ten. The J gene is TRBJ1-2, the V gene TRBV10-3, with TRBD1 identical over 7 bases. This CDR3 is built from 12 residues. J gave up 8 bases and V 6 bases, and 6 bases lay outside the gene matches. Germline assignment: CDR1 ENHRY and CDR2 SYGVKD. CDR3: CAIRPTGQGYTF. CDR3 nucleotide sequence: TGTGCCATCAGACCGACAGGGCAGGGCTACACCTTC.

The table lists this clonotype with a few counts. The CDR3 DNA sequence: TGTGCCAGCAGTCTAACGGGACAGGGTCGGTACGAGCAGTACGTC. Translation: CASSLTGQGRYEQYV. J is TRBJ2-7 and V is TRBV6-6, with 9 positions matching TRBD1. Germline lookup yields CDR1 MNHNY and CDR2 SVGAGI (reference sequence). V shed 5 bases and J 4 bases; nucleotides not matched to a gene: 9. This CDR3 has 15 residues.